What follows describes a single TCR beta chain. This clone's antigen is unknown. The data derive from a study of CXCR3-negative and CXCR3-positive naive CD8 T cells (dated by TCRdb to between 2018 and 2020). Describing the broader study: In total, 130 million to 150 million TRB reads were obtained, or roughly 1.5 +/- 0.3 million reads per library. For the TRBV-TRBJ cluster analysis, the naive subsets came from 5 or 6 donors, while the memory cells came from 3 donors. Diversity and physicochemical repertoire analyses covered about a dozen donors pooled from two independent experiments. What the authors observed across the whole study: CXCR3 expression partially decreased after cryopreservation, so most assays used freshly isolated PBMCs. Because surface CD5, which has been linked to self-reactivity in mice, was comparable between naive subsets, TCR interaction strength was also inferred from TRB CDR3 physicochemical properties. TRB CDR3s from CXCR3-positive naive cells showed higher hydrophobicity (lower Kidera factor 4), lower energy, and higher strength and volume indices than CXCR3-negative naive cells. Repertoire diversity was comparably high in both naive subsets but much lower in memory CD8+ T cells. TRBV-TRBJ usage was similar between naive CXCR3-negative and CXCR3-positive cells from the same donor, while memory cells showed distinct patterns.

TCRdb lists the instrument as NextSeq 550. The Human TCR Profiling Kit (MiLaboratory) was used to make UMI-labeled 5' RACE TRB cDNA libraries. cDNA synthesis used the entire amount of extracted RNA, and PCR amplification then used the entire amount of cDNA produced. Libraries were prepared in parallel with an identical number of PCR cycles. The original pipeline was this. MIGEC and MiXCR extracted about 50,000 +/- 10,000 unique UMI-labeled TRB cDNA molecules per library, requiring at least two reads per UMI. Each library averaged about 37,000 +/- 9,700 functional in-frame TRB CDR3 nucleotide clonotypes without stop codons. After downsampling to 5000 UMI-labeled TRB molecules per sample, diversity metrics such as normalized Shannon-Wiener and Chao1 were calculated in VDJtools. For the central five CDR3 residues, VDJtools calculated physicochemical properties weighted by clonotype size, namely interaction energy, strength, volume and Kidera factor 4. The reads were reprocessed in TCRdb, with one entry per CDR3 protein sequence and no accompanying DNA. TCRdb's processing, not the study's, gives the V and J calls here. The table of this sample itemizes around 120,000 distinct CDR3 sequences. The ten largest account for around 0.62% of the sample.

Each CD8+ T cell subset was flow-sorted in triplicate, with fewer than 350,000 cells per subset placed directly into RLT lysis buffer. To keep memory contaminants out, a stringent definition of naive CD8+ T cells was applied: CD45RO-CCR7+CD27+CD95-. Peripheral blood mononuclear cells were isolated from buffy coats using standard density gradient centrifugation. Naive CXCR3-negative and CXCR3-positive CD8+ T cells were flow-sorted using a FACSAria III. An RNeasy Mini Kit was used to extract total RNA from the sorted cells. Sequencing was performed on naive CXCR3+ CD8+ T cells from blood. The sample's cell subset or site label, decoded: CD45RO-CCR7+CD27+CD95- naive CD8+ T cells expressing CXCR3 (TNR3+). This sequence was found in a human donor in good health. Some clones in this sample may be carry-over from other donors' samples.

The CDR3 protein is CASSLLPTEAFF. Recombination connected TRBV12-3 or TRBV12-4 to TRBJ1-1. The cysteine opens and the phenylalanine closes a CDR3 of 12 amino acids. Only the protein sequence is given.